This is a list of T cell receptor beta chains from one sample in a study of spatial heterogeneity in lung cancer. From the 5' RACE reads, TCRdb called clonotypes with MiXCR, one entry per CDR3 protein. The sample gives about 7,500 distinct CDR3 sequences, about 4.2% of which show up once; over 20% is in the top ten. This specimen consisted of normal lung tissue next to the tumor, obtained at surgery. These receptors were taken from a female donor with early-stage non-small cell lung cancer. CDR3s include the opening cysteine and the closing phenylalanine or tryptophan. A D gene is named only where the DNA matches it firmly. Size tells how often a clone was seen (once, few, many) or the class of an expanded clone, and some rows leave it out.

TRBJ2-1 TRBV27 . . TGTGCCAGCAGTTTAGGGGGTTTCTTCAATGAGCAGTTCTTC CASSLGGFFNEQFF
TRBJ2-6 TRBV6-5 medium-sized . TGTGCCAGCTCCCCTTTCGACGTGGGGGGAGTTGGCTCTGGGGCCAACGTCCTGACTTTC CASSPFDVGGVGSGANVLTF
TRBJ2-7 TRBV7-2 medium-sized . TGTGCCAGCAGCCCCTACGAGCAGTACTTC CASSPYEQYF
TRBJ2-2 TRBV4-3 many . TGCGCCAGCAGCCAAGCCGCGCTAGGGAAGCTGTTTTTT CASSQAALGKLFF
TRBJ1-6 TRBV20-1 large . TGCAGTGCTATAGATCGGCATAATTCACCCCTCCACTTT CSAIDRHNSPLHF
TRBJ2-7 TRBV12-3/TRBV12-4 many . TGTGCCAGCAGTTCAACAGGGACTGGGCAGTACTTC CASSSTGTGQYF
TRBJ1-6 TRBV28 many TRBD1 TGTGCCACCGCCCCCCCGGGACAGGGTAGTTCACCCCTCCACTTT CATAPPGQGSSPLHF
TRBJ2-5 TRBV7-2 . . TGTGCCAGCAGCCCAGGCGGAGCCCGAGAGACCCAGTACTTC CASSPGGARETQYF
TRBJ2-3 TRBV7-9 many . TGTGCCAGCAGCTCAGGGACGGATCCGGCAGATACGCAGTATTTT CASSSGTDPADTQYF
TRBJ1-2 TRBV29-1 many . TGCAGCGTTGGATCGCCCTCTTATGGCTACACCTTC CSVGSPSYGYTF
TRBJ1-2 TRBV6-1 many . TGTGCCAGCACCGAACGGGGCGCTTCCTATGGCTACACCTTC CASTERGASYGYTF
TRBJ2-7 TRBV4-2 many TRBD1 TGTGCCAGCAGCCAAGATGGAACGGGACAGGGATCCTACGAGCAGTACTTC CASSQDGTGQGSYEQYF
TRBJ1-2 TRBV5-1 medium-sized TRBD1 TGCGCCAGCAGCGACAGGACAGGGGGCGGCGATGGCTACACCTTC CASSDRTGGGDGYTF
TRBJ1-3 TRBV5-5 many TRBD1 TGTGCCAGCAGCCCCTACGGGACAGCTGGAAACACCATATATTTT CASSPYGTAGNTIYF
TRBJ1-1 TRBV6-5 many . TGTGCCAGCAGTTTGGGGACATCCCCAGGCCCCCGGGACCTCATAACTGAAGCTTTCTTT CASSLGTSPGPRDLITEAFF
TRBJ2-7 TRBV7-8 many . TGTGCCAGCAGCTCCTTTCAGACAGGATCCGAGCAGTACTTC CASSSFQTGSEQYF
TRBJ1-5 TRBV12-3/TRBV12-4 many . TGTGCCAGCAGTTTAGCGTTTGGGTTTGGTCAGCCCCAGCATTTT CASSLAFGFGQPQHF
TRBJ1-1 TRBV7-8 many . TGTGCCAGCAGCTCCCTCCTGGGAGGGGACACTGAAGCTTTCTTT CASSSLLGGDTEAFF
TRBJ2-7 TRBV4-2 many . TGTGCCAGCAGCCAAGATCTGCAGGGGCGGGAGCAGTACTTC CASSQDLQGREQYF
TRBJ2-6 TRBV27 many . TGTGCCAGCAGTGCCGACAAAGCTGGGGCCAACGTCCTGACTTTC CASSADKAGANVLTF
TRBJ2-1 TRBV29-1 . . TGCAGCGTTGAGGACCCCATTGATGAGCAGTTCTTC CSVEDPIDEQFF
TRBJ2-6 TRBV2 many . TGTGCCAGCAGTGGGGTAACTGGGGCCAACGTCCTGACTTTC CASSGVTGANVLTF
TRBJ1-4 TRBV4-1 many TRBD1 TGCGCCAGCAGCCAAGATATCGGAGGACAGGGTTCTATGATGTTTTTT CASSQDIGGQGSMMFF
TRBJ1-5 TRBV6-2/TRBV6-3 many TRBD1 TGTGCCAGCAGTTACCGGGGCGGGACAGGCTCAAATCAGCCCCAGCATTTT CASSYRGGTGSNQPQHF
TRBJ2-3 TRBV29-1 medium-sized . TGCAGCGTTGGCATTTGGCCCAGCACAGATACGCAGTATTTT CSVGIWPSTDTQYF
TRBJ2-5 TRBV18 many . TGTGCCAGCTCACCACCCTCCGGGGCAATCGAGACCCAGTACTTC CASSPPSGAIETQYF
TRBJ2-1 TRBV10-3 many . TGTGCCATCAGAGATACAGGGAATTCCTACAATGAGCAGTTCTTC CAIRDTGNSYNEQFF
TRBJ1-3 TRBV27 many TRBD1 TGTGCCAGCAGTCGAACAGGGGACGGGAGAAACACCATATATTTT CASSRTGDGRNTIYF
TRBJ1-2 TRBV7-2 many . TGTGCCAGCAGCTTAGTTGCAGGGAGGAGTGGCTACACCTTC CASSLVAGRSGYTF
TRBJ2-3 TRBV24-1 few . TGTGCCACCAATGATCCCCGGGACAACACAGATACGCAGTATTTT CATNDPRDNTDTQYF
TRBJ2-5 TRBV13 many . TGTGCCAGCAGCTCCGGGACTCAAGAGACCCAGTACTTC CASSSGTQETQYF
TRBJ1-2 TRBV7-8 many . TGTGCCAGCAGCTTAGCGATGGGCCTCTATGGCTACACCTTC CASSLAMGLYGYTF
TRBJ2-5 TRBV9 many . TGTGCCAGCAGCGAGGACCCCGGTGTAGAGACCCAGTACTTC CASSEDPGVETQYF
TRBJ1-1 TRBV12-3/TRBV12-4 many . TGTGCCAGCAGGGCACAGGGTGGTGCTTTCTTT CASRAQGGAFF
TRBJ2-4 TRBV20-1 many TRBD2 TGCAGTGCTGGGCGTGGTAGCGGGGGGGCCGGGGCCAAAAACATTCAGTACTTC CSAGRGSGGAGAKNIQYF
TRBJ2-7 TRBV5-5 large TRBD1 TGTGCCAGCAGCTTGGGGGGACAGGGGTACGAGCAGTACTTC CASSLGGQGYEQYF
TRBJ2-1 TRBV9 medium-sized . TGTGCCAGCAGCGTAGATGGGGGTGAGCAGTTCTTC CASSVDGGEQFF
TRBJ2-7 TRBV5-4 . TRBD1 TGTGCCAGCAGCGCCAGCTCAGGGGGCTACGAGCAGTACTTC CASSASSGGYEQYF
TRBJ2-2 TRBV3-1 . . TGTGCCAGCAGCCGCCTAGGGGAGCTGTTTTTT CASSRLGELFF
TRBJ2-5 TRBV7-2 many . TGTGCCAGCAGCTTAGCAGGGGATGGGACCCAGTACTTC CASSLAGDGTQYF
TRBJ2-7 TRBV7-9 medium-sized . TGTGCCAGCAGCTTACAATCACAGCCCTACGAGCAGTACTTC CASSLQSQPYEQYF
TRBJ2-1 TRBV7-2 many . TGTGCCAGCAGCCCCGGGACCCTTAACAATGAGCAGTTCTTC CASSPGTLNNEQFF
TRBJ2-5 TRBV7-2 many . TGTGCCAGCAGCACCGTAGGGGTTGGGGAGACCCAGTACTTC CASSTVGVGETQYF
TRBJ1-1 TRBV28 medium-sized . TGTGCCAGCAGTTTAGGGGGGCTGAGCACTGAAGCTTTCTTT CASSLGGLSTEAFF
TRBJ2-7 TRBV19 many TRBD2 TGTGCCAGTAGTATGTCTAGCGGGGTGACTTCTGAGCAGTACTTC CASSMSSGVTSEQYF
TRBJ1-1 TRBV7-3 medium-sized . TGTGCCAGCAGCTTAGGGTATGGGGTGCTGAGAGCTTTCTTT CASSLGYGVLRAFF
TRBJ1-5 TRBV7-3 medium-sized TRBD1 TGTGCCAGCATCAAAAAAAAGGGGGCGGCTCAGCCCCAGCATTTT CASIKKKGAAQPQHF